The 27 T cell receptor beta chains given below trace back to one sample, sequenced in a study of OX40 agonist ivuxolimab in advanced cancers. Libraries were made using the immunoSEQ multiplex PCR assay. Held by TCRdb, this immuneACCESS table contains in-frame sequences only and omits some clones. Under half of the omission traces to an unresolved V gene where checked; the cause of the rest is unknown. For this sample there are about 93,000 clones; roughly 90% appear just once. 2% to 3% of the sample is taken by the ten largest. This specimen was CD4+ or CD8+ T cells sorted from blood, taken in a trial of the OX40 agonist ivuxolimab. The receptors stem from an adult with an advanced solid tumor such as melanoma, head and neck, liver or kidney cancer.

This chain uses TRBV7-2 with TRBJ2-5; 7 nucleotides align to TRBD2. Germline CDR1 reads SGHTA; CDR2 reads FQGNSA. The V segment lost 10 bases and the J segment 7 bases; nucleotides outside the gene matches: 12. The CDR3 runs 13 residues. For the CDR3, the DNA is TGTGCCAAATCTAGCGGAAATGTGGGGACCCAGTACTTC. It is translated as CAKSSGNVGTQYF.

The V and J genes are TRBV5-1 and TRBJ2-7, with 8 bases fitting TRBD2. V lost 4 bases and J lost 4; bases outside the gene matches: 13. This CDR3 spans 16 amino acids. Germline V lookup: CDR1 SGHRS, CDR2 YFSETQ. CDR3 in DNA: TGCGCCAGCAGCCTCCAGCGGGGGCTCGGAGGGTACGAGCAGTACTTC. Protein: CASSLQRGLGGYEQYF.

The chain uses TRBV19 and TRBJ2-7, with D possibly TRBD2 on 5 matching bases. The CDR3 contains 14 residues. CDR1 LNHDA and CDR2 SQIVND come from the germline V gene (reference sequence). Trimming removed 6 bases at V and 5 bases at J, with 17 bases between. The CDR3 nucleotides read TGTGCCAGTAGCCAGACTGGGGAGTGGCACGAGCAGTACTTC. It yields the protein CASSQTGEWHEQYF. The variable domain in full, completed from reference TRBV19 and TRBJ2-7, reads DGGITQSPKYLFRKEGQNVTLSCEQNLNHDAMYWYRQDPGQGLRLIYYSQIVNDFQKGDIAEGYSVSREKKESFPLTVTSAQKNPTAFYLCASSQTGEWHEQYFGPGTRLTVT.

The CDR3 DNA reads TGTGCCATCCTCAGGGACCTAGGTACCGGGGAGCTGTTTTTT. Amino acids: CAILRDLGTGELFF. The gene calls are TRBV10-3 and TRBJ2-2, with D perhaps TRBD1 or TRBD2 (5 bases each). The germline V and J ends were trimmed by 8 bases and 5 bases, with 15 bases remaining between them. Germline CDR1 and CDR2: ENHRY and SYGVKD. The CDR3 sequence is 14 residues long.

The V gene is TRBV5-1, the J gene TRBJ2-1, with 7 bases identical to TRBD1. Germline V gene lookup returns CDR1 SGHRS and CDR2 YFSETQ. The CDR3 contains 15 residues. With 3 bases clipped from V and 5 bases from J, the junction kept 8 bases outside the gene matches. CDR3 in amino acids: CASSSQDRRDNEQFF. The CDR3 DNA follows: TGCGCCAGCAGCTCGCAGGACAGGCGAGACAATGAGCAGTTCTTC.

V gene TRBV29-1 combines with J gene TRBJ2-1; 9 bases map to TRBD1. V lost 7 bases and J lost 6; bases outside the gene matches: 4. Germline V gives CDR1 SQVTM, CDR2 ANQGSEA. The CDR3 loop spans 12 amino acids. CDR3 loop: CSAAGQGNEQFF. In DNA form, the CDR3 reads TGCAGCGCCGCGGGACAGGGCAATGAGCAGTTCTTC.

This sequence joins TRBV6-5 and TRBJ1-2, with TRBD1 matching 7 bases. Germline CDR1 reads MNHEY; CDR2 reads SVGAGI. After removal of 0 bases from V and 0 bases from J, the junction contained 4 bases not matched to a gene. The CDR3 has 16 residues. The CDR3 loop reads CASSYSVQGANYGYTF. The CDR3 coding sequence is TGTGCCAGCAGTTACTCGGTCCAGGGGGCTAACTATGGCTACACCTTC.

The V call is TRBV7-2, the J call TRBJ2-6, with D tentatively TRBD1 (5 bases). This CDR3 contains 16 residues. Trimming took 0 bases from V and 0 from J, leaving 6 bases between them. CDR1 is SGHTA and CDR2 is FQGNSA in the germline V gene. The CDR3 reads CASSLAQGSGANVLTF. CDR3 DNA sequence: TGTGCCAGCAGCTTAGCCCAGGGCTCTGGGGCCAACGTCCTGACTTTC.

This chain joins TRBV28 and TRBJ1-2; possible D gene TRBD1, 5 bases. Per germline, CDR1 MDHEN and CDR2 SYDVKM. The V end was cut by 4 bases, the J end by 8 bases, with 23 bases between. The CDR3 covers 16 residues. CDR3 loop: CASSSNSGGVGPGYTF. The CDR3, as DNA: TGTGCCAGCAGTTCAAACTCGGGGGGAGTAGGTCCGGGCTACACCTTC.

This clone was seen only once. The chain uses TRBV5-1 and TRBJ2-1; 12 positions match TRBD2. CDR3 length: 18 residues. V lost 4 bases to trimming and J lost 2 bases; unmatched junction nucleotides: 10. Germline V CDR1 and CDR2: SGHRS, YFSETQ. The CDR3 DNA reads TGCGCCAGCAGCCTAAGGACTAGCGGGGACTCCCCCTACAATGAGCAGTTCTTC. Protein product: CASSLRTSGDSPYNEQFF.

The rearrangement uses TRBV10-1 and TRBJ2-1; the match to TRBD2 covers 7 bases. Per the germline V gene, CDR1 is WNHNN and CDR2 is SYGVQD (reference sequence). There are 17 residues in the CDR3. Trimming cost V 0 bases and J 3 bases; bases outside gene matches: 8. The chain's CDR3 is CASSESVGLAVYNEQFF. The DNA for the CDR3 is TGCGCCAGCAGTGAGTCCGTTGGGCTAGCGGTCTACAATGAGCAGTTCTTC.

This chain connects TRBV11-3 to TRBJ2-1; TRBD1 aligns across 7 bases. The trim removed 0 bases at V and 15 bases at J, leaving 5 bases unmatched. The germline CDR1 and CDR2 sequences are SGHNT and YENEEA. The CDR3 extends over 12 amino acids. The CDR3 region is CASSLDDGQAFF. CDR3 coding DNA: TGTGCCAGCAGCTTAGATGACGGACAGGCGTTCTTC.

This sequence joins TRBV28 and TRBJ2-4, with D unresolved. The CDR3 has 12 amino acids. CDR1 MDHEN and CDR2 SYDVKM come from the germline V gene. Trimming cost V 1 base and J 6 bases, with 4 bases left between them. The CDR3 DNA sequence: TGTGCCAGCAGTTTATTCGGAAACATTCAGTACTTC. This sequence encodes CASSLFGNIQYF.

This chain links TRBV28 with TRBJ1-3; D is uncertain. V gave up 7 bases and J gave up 3 bases, with 10 bases separating them. Germline CDR1 MDHEN, CDR2 SYDVKM. The CDR3 contains 13 residues. CDR3 in amino acids: CASTDGIGNTIYF. CDR3 coding DNA: TGTGCCAGCACGGACGGGATTGGAAACACCATATATTTT.

This clone was seen once. The V and J genes are TRBV28 and TRBJ1-5, with D perhaps matching TRBD1 (5 bases). CDR1 is MDHEN, CDR2 SYDVKM, per germline. The V and J ends lost 5 bases and 3 bases respectively, with 17 bases between them. The CDR3 sequence is 16 residues long. The CDR3 sequence: CASSMRGFKSNQPQHF. In nucleotides, the CDR3 is TGTGCCAGCAGTATGAGGGGATTCAAGTCCAATCAGCCCCAGCATTTT.

The V gene is TRBV27, the J gene TRBJ2-4, with 12 positions matching TRBD2. This CDR3 has 17 residues. The germline V gene encodes CDR1 MNHEY and CDR2 SMNVEV (reference sequence). The trim removed 8 bases at V and 5 bases at J, leaving 13 bases unmatched. The CDR3 is CASSGLAGGKRENIQYF. CDR3 sequence (DNA): TGTGCCAGCTCCGGGCTAGCGGGAGGGAAAAGGGAAAACATTCAGTACTTC.

This sequence joins TRBV30 and TRBJ2-1; 7 bases map to TRBD2. This CDR3 contains 14 residues. The V gene end was trimmed by 5 bases and the J gene end by 5 bases; junction bases not matched to a gene: 9. The germline gives CDR1 GTSNPN, CDR2 SVGIG (reference sequence). CDR3 DNA: TGTGCCTGGCGCCCCATGGGGACTAACAATGAGCAGTTCTTC. Translating gives CAWRPMGTNNEQFF.

This clone was observed a single time. J is TRBJ2-5 and V is TRBV4-3; 9 bases fit TRBD2. The CDR3 consists of 16 residues. J was trimmed by 2 bases and V by 3 bases; bases with no gene match: 7. CDR1 and CDR2 (germline): LGHNA, YSLEER. CDR3 sequence (DNA): TGCGCCAGCAGCCAGCAGGTAGCGGGAGTTCAAGAGACCCAGTACTTC. Amino acid sequence: CASSQQVAGVQETQYF.

The V call is TRBV28, the J call TRBJ2-1; TRBD2 matches 7 bases. V trimming: 6 bases; J trimming: 6 bases; junction bases outside the gene matches: 8. CDR3 length: 14 residues. Germline V gives CDR1 MDHEN, CDR2 SYDVKM. The DNA for the CDR3 is TGTGCCAGCAGGCGAGGGACTAAAAGCAATGAGCAGTTCTTC. The encoded protein is CASRRGTKSNEQFF.

The chain couples TRBV6-1 to TRBJ2-1, with a weak D call TRBD2 (5 bases). Trimming stripped 3 bases from V and 8 bases from J, with 17 bases between. Germline CDR1 MNHNS, CDR2 SASEGT. CDR3 size: 15 residues. The CDR3: CASSDRTPAYDEQFF. CDR3 nucleotides: TGTGCCAGCAGTGATAGGACTCCAGCATACGATGAGCAGTTCTTC.

The chain carries TRBV19 and TRBJ1-1; D unresolved. Trimming cost V 7 bases and J 4 bases, with 13 bases left between them. The CDR3 totals 13 residues. Germline assignment: CDR1 LNHDA and CDR2 SQIVND (reference sequence). The CDR3 region is CASTFRVGTEAFF. The CDR3 region has the DNA TGTGCCAGTACTTTTCGGGTTGGCACTGAAGCTTTCTTT.

The CDR3 here is CARGTGDREKLFF. The CDR3 DNA is TGTGCCAGGGGGACAGGGGATCGGGAAAAACTGTTTTTT. This chain connects TRBV6-7 to TRBJ1-4; 10 bases match TRBD1. TRBV6-7 qualifies as an ORF whose function is uncertain. The V gene end was trimmed by 9 bases and the J gene end by 8 bases; junction bases not matched to a gene: 6. The length of the CDR3 is 13 residues.

The chain is built from TRBV29-1 and TRBJ2-7, with a weak D call TRBD2 (5 bases). V dropped 5 bases and J dropped 0 bases, with 11 bases sitting between them. Germline lookup yields CDR1 SQVTM and CDR2 ANQGSEA. The CDR3 length is 13 residues. The CDR3 DNA reads TGCAGCGTTCGGGGATTGGGCTCCTACGAGCAGTACTTC. Translated: CSVRGLGSYEQYF.

The sample holds a few counts of this clone. The chain has TRBV6-1 and TRBJ2-7; TRBD1 matches at 10 bases. CDR1 is MNHNS, CDR2 SASEGT, per germline. Trimming removed 9 bases from V and 3 bases from J; junction bases left unmatched: 8. The CDR3 has 14 amino acids. The CDR3 DNA sequence: TGTGCCAGTCAACGGGACAGGGGATTCTACGAGCAGTACTTC. Translated: CASQRDRGFYEQYF.

V and J are TRBV5-1 and TRBJ2-3; 8 bases agree with TRBD2. The CDR3 runs to 16 residues. V was pared by 3 bases and J by 4 bases, with 10 bases of the junction left unmatched. From germline, CDR1 is SGHRS and CDR2 YFSETQ. In DNA, the CDR3 is TGCGCCAGCAGCTCAGGACTAGCTTCCGTGTCAGATACGCAGTATTTT. Encoded protein: CASSSGLASVSDTQYF.

The rearrangement links TRBV10-3 to TRBJ2-5; D unresolved. Germline V gene data show CDR1 as ENHRY and CDR2 as SYGVKD. V shed 6 bases and J shed 5 bases, with 22 bases lying between them. The CDR3 length is 16 residues. The CDR3 spells CAISASRGAPMETQYF. In DNA form, the CDR3 reads TGTGCCATCAGCGCCTCCAGAGGAGCCCCGATGGAGACCCAGTACTTC.

The rearrangement links TRBV2 to TRBJ1-2, with D tentatively TRBD1 (6 bases). The germline V gene has CDR1 SNHLY and CDR2 FYNNEI. The CDR3 sequence is 12 residues long. V dropped 4 bases and J dropped 7 bases, with 10 bases sitting between them. CDR3 bases: TGTGCCAGCAGTGCAGGGGCGAGTGGCTACACCTTC. It specifies CASSAGASGYTF.